This T cell receptor beta chain came from a study of beta chain features in type 1 diabetes. For this clone: Its antigen is unknown.

The isolated RNA, all of it, was reverse transcribed, so expressed TCRB transcripts were what got sequenced. Libraries were prepared by immunoSEQ multiplex PCR; TCRdb keeps only in-frame clonotypes and omits some of them. Of a few hundred thousand clones listed, 27% are singletons. General study results and limits: Patients with type 1 diabetes showed fewer VDJ junction insertions and more deletions.

The germline V gene has CDR1 SGHVS and CDR2 FNYEAQ. V shed 2 bases and J 1 base; nucleotides not matched to a gene: 2. The CDR3 spans 14 residues. Material: central memory CD4+ T cells from blood. The chain joins TRBV7-6 to TRBJ2-7; 7 bases are a match to TRBD2. The clonotype was recovered from a man aged 30-40 years in good health. CDR3 sequence: CASSLLAESYEQYF. DNA of the CDR3: TGTGCCAGCAGCTTACTAGCGGAGTCCTACGAGCAGTACTTC.